The next 27 T cell receptor beta chains were all read from a single sample in a study of tumor-infiltrating lymphocytes in primary liver carcinoma. Blood RNA originated from unsorted whole blood, with germline DNA additionally extracted. TCR beta cDNA was reverse-transcribed from roughly 520 ng of total RNA. The reaction used a constant-region primer and ProtoScript II reverse transcriptase. Slightly modified ARM-PCR served as the procedure for the TCR beta libraries. These libraries came from three rounds of nested multiplex PCR. The first two PCR rounds, roughly 9 cycles each, used TRBV1-TRBV30 forward primers and a C-beta reverse primer. One entry per CDR3 protein, called by TCRdb with MiXCR from the multiplex PCR reads. The sample lists about 180,000 distinct CDR3 sequences; over 50% were seen once. Sequenced: peripheral blood. These receptors all come from a man between 35 and 55 years old with primary liver carcinoma and hepatitis B virus infection.

Remarks on this clonotype: A junction boundary mismatches the germline segment, possibly from a read error. The rearrangement links TRBV29-1 to TRBJ2-2, with D hard to call. The CDR3 extends over 12 amino acids. Germline CDR1 SQVTM, CDR2 ANQGSEA. In DNA, the CDR3 is TGCAGCGCTGCTACAAACACCAGGGAGCTGTTTTTT. Translating it yields CSAATNTRELFF.

The chain links TRBV6-1 to TRBJ2-7, with 9 nucleotides matching TRBD2. V shed 4 bases and J 9 bases; nucleotides not matched to a gene: 7. Germline loops: CDR1 MNHNS, CDR2 SASEGT. There are 13 residues in the CDR3. CDR3 nucleotides: TGTGCCAGCAGTGTCCGACTAGCGGAGCTGCAGTACTTC. Translated: CASSVRLAELQYF.

A word on this clonotype: Possible read error: a much larger clone is one base away. The CDR3 ends on some other residue instead of the conserved phenylalanine or tryptophan, so this is likely a read error. The V gene is TRBV11-2, the J gene TRBJ2-6; D gene unclear. Trimming shortened V by 1 base and J by 2 bases, and 6 bases separated the two germline ends. CDR1 SGHAT and CDR2 FQNNGV come from the germline V gene. The CDR3 loop spans 15 amino acids. The CDR3 DNA reads TGTGCCAGCAGCTTAGTAGCAACTGGGGCCAACGTCCTGACTGTC. Its translation is CASSLVATGANVLTV.

This clonotype came up many times. V and J are TRBV4-2 and TRBJ1-4, with D possibly TRBD1 on 6 matching bases. V gave up 2 bases and J gave up 8 bases, with 18 bases separating them. Germline V CDR1 and CDR2: LGHNA, YNFKEQ. The CDR3 contains 16 residues. In nucleotides, the CDR3 is TGTGCCAGCAGCCAATACTCCCAAGGGGGTGAGGAAAAACTGTTTTTT. Protein sequence: CASSQYSQGGEEKLFF.

This clonotype was seen at least ten times. J is TRBJ2-1 and V is TRBV11-2; tentative D call: TRBD2 (6 bases). The germline V gene encodes CDR1 SGHAT and CDR2 FQNNGV. The V end lost 5 bases, the J end lost 15 bases, and 20 bases lay between the germline ends. This CDR3 comprises 13 residues. The CDR3 DNA reads TGTGCCAGCAGCGTAGCGGAGGAGGGAAGAGGGTTCTTC. Translated: CASSVAEEGRGFF.

On this clonotype: Its ends do not fully match the called genes, so a read error is possible. The V gene is TRBV6-2 or TRBV6-3, the J gene TRBJ1-1; D is uncertain. This CDR3 comprises 12 residues. The germline gives CDR1 MNHEY, CDR2 SVGEGT. This chain's CDR3 is CTSGRADTEAFF. DNA for the CDR3: TGTACCAGCGGCCGCGCGGACACTGAAGCTTTCTTT.

J is TRBJ2-1 and V is TRBV20-1; TRBD2 aligns across 8 bases. Per the germline V gene, CDR1 is DFQATT and CDR2 is SNEGSKA (reference sequence). V dropped 3 bases and J dropped 6; count of bases not matched to a gene: 4. This CDR3 region has 13 residues. DNA for the CDR3: TGCAGTGCTAGGGGGACTAGTAGCAATGAGCAGTTCTTC. Protein: CSARGTSSNEQFF.

Note on this clonotype: As the CDR3 is not closed by the conserved phenylalanine or tryptophan, this likely results from a read error. The chain joins TRBV11-2 to TRBJ2-7; 12 bases align to TRBD2. This CDR3 spans 15 amino acids. V was clipped by 6 bases and J by 5 bases; unmatched bases: 8. Germline CDR1 reads SGHAT; CDR2 reads FQNNGV. The DNA of the CDR3 is TGTGCCAGCAGAACCCTAGCGGGAGGGGAGAACGAGCAGTACTCC. Translated: CASRTLAGGENEQYS.

The chain combines TRBV10-3 with TRBJ1-5, with D possibly TRBD1 on 6 matching bases. Germline CDR1 is ENHRY and CDR2 is SYGVKD. There are 15 residues in the CDR3. Trimming shortened V by 5 bases and J by 1 base, and 12 bases separated the two germline ends. CDR3 coding DNA: TGTGCCATCAGTATACAGGGCGGGAGCAATCAGCCCCAGCATTTT. It codes for CAISIQGGSNQPQHF.

This clonotype was seen more than once but under ten times. J is TRBJ2-2 and V is TRBV6-5; 9 bases align to TRBD1. The V gene end was trimmed by 6 bases and the J gene end by 5 bases; junction bases not matched to a gene: 7. There are 15 residues in the CDR3. Germline V CDR1 and CDR2: MNHEY, SVGAGI. CDR3 protein: CASSPQGAETGELFF. CDR3 DNA sequence: TGTGCCAGCAGCCCACAGGGGGCTGAAACCGGGGAGCTGTTTTTT.

This sequence joins TRBV6-5 and TRBJ2-7; either TRBD1 or TRBD2 may fit D (5 bases each). The germline V gene has CDR1 MNHEY and CDR2 SVGAGI. Trimming removed 2 bases from V and 1 base from J, with 12 bases in between. The CDR3 sequence is 15 residues long. The CDR3 DNA is TGTGCCAGCAGTTACCGGGACCCCAGATCCTACGAGCAGTACTTC. Its translation is CASSYRDPRSYEQYF.

A remark on this clonotype: This sequence may be a read error, since a much larger clone differs from it by one base. This chain connects TRBV11-2 to TRBJ2-5; 8 nucleotides line up with TRBD1. CDR1 and CDR2 (germline): SGHAT, FQNNGV. The CDR3 consists of 15 residues. V lost 1 base and J lost 5; bases outside the gene matches: 6. The CDR3 spells CASSLVDRVKETQYF. The CDR3 nucleotides read TGTGCCAGCAGCTTAGTGGACAGGGTAAAGGAGACCCAGTACTTC.

Notes on this clonotype: At one end, the junction sequence differs from germline, possibly due to a read error. This rearrangement joins TRBV29-1 to TRBJ2-7; a weak D match, TRBD1 (5 bases). This CDR3 is 17 amino acids long. Germline V gene data show CDR1 as SQVTM and CDR2 as ANQGSEA. The CDR3 DNA is TGCAGCGTCCTCACCCAATTTAGCAGGGAATCCGAGGACGAGCTGTACTTC. This translates into CSVLTQFSRESEDELYF.

The rearrangement joins TRBV12-5 to TRBJ2-1; D is uncertain. The length of the CDR3 is 15 residues. Looked up from germline, CDR1 is LGHNT and CDR2 is FRNRAP. The ends were cut back, 5 bases at V and 0 bases at J, with 11 bases in the middle. Here the CDR3 DNA reads TGTGCTAGTGGTCTCAGGTCCCGCTCCTACAATGAGCAGTTCTTC. Protein sequence: CASGLRSRSYNEQFF.

V usage is TRBV4-2 and J usage is TRBJ2-1, with TRBD2 identical over 7 bases. The CDR3 consists of 16 residues. Germline V gene sequence: CDR1 LGHNA, CDR2 YNFKEQ. With 0 bases clipped from V and 6 bases from J, the junction kept 8 bases outside the gene matches. This CDR3 is CASSQEGTGGFNEQFF. In nucleotides, the CDR3 is TGTGCCAGCAGCCAAGAGGGAACGGGAGGTTTCAATGAGCAGTTCTTC.

This chain uses TRBV30 with TRBJ2-7; 10 positions agree with TRBD1. The CDR3 spans 15 residues. CDR1 and CDR2 (germline): GTSNPN, SVGIG (reference sequence). The J segment lost 2 bases and the V segment lost 5 bases, leaving 9 bases of the junction unmatched. The CDR3 DNA reads TGTGCCTGGCAAAACCCCGGGACAGGGGCCTACGAGCAGTACTTC. It encodes CAWQNPGTGAYEQYF.

The chain employs TRBV5-4 and TRBJ2-1, with D tentatively TRBD1 (5 bases). Germline CDR1 is SGHNT and CDR2 is YYREEE (reference sequence). The CDR3 has 15 amino acids. The ends were cut back, 0 bases at V and 4 bases at J, with 11 bases in the middle. The CDR3: CASSLATEIYNEQFF. The CDR3 DNA reads as TGTGCCAGCAGCTTGGCGACAGAAATATACAATGAGCAGTTCTTC.

This clonotype is a singleton in its sample. The chain is built from TRBV6-1 and TRBJ1-4; the D is unclear. V was pared by 4 bases and J by 14 bases, with 14 bases between. The length of the CDR3 is 12 residues. Germline lookup yields CDR1 MNHNS and CDR2 SASEGT. The CDR3 DNA reads as TGTGCCAGCAGTGCTCCCTCTGAAAGGCTGTTTTTT. Amino acid sequence: CASSAPSERLFF.

The CDR3 bases are TGTGCCAGCATCCTCGGGGATGGCTCTCCCCTCCACTTT. It is translated as CASILGDGSPLHF. The chain couples TRBV6-1 to TRBJ1-6, with D unclear. In germline, CDR1 is MNHNS, CDR2 SASEGT. V lost 7 bases and J lost 13, with 17 bases in between. The CDR3 totals 13 residues.

With regard to this clonotype: The junction shows a germline mismatch at one end, possibly a read error. V usage is TRBV11-2 and J usage is TRBJ2-3; 9 bases align to TRBD2. Germline loops: CDR1 SGHAT, CDR2 FQNNGV. The CDR3 spans 17 residues. The CDR3 loop reads CACSLGTSWVRTDTQYF. For the CDR3, the DNA is TGTGCCTGCAGCTTAGGGACTAGCTGGGTGCGCACAGATACGCAGTATTTC. The full variable domain, rest sourced from reference TRBV11-2 and TRBJ2-3, is EAGVAQSPRYKIIEKRQSVAFWCNPISGHATLYWYQQILGQGPKLLIQFQNNGVVDDSQLPKDRFSAERLKGVDSTLKIQPAKLEDSAVYLCACSLGTSWVRTDTQYFGPGTRLTVL.

The V and J genes are TRBV7-9 and TRBJ2-2; D gene unclear. Germline V gene data show CDR1 as SEHNR and CDR2 as FQNEAQ (reference sequence). The CDR3 extends over 15 amino acids. Trimming removed 5 bases at V and 4 bases at J, with 14 bases between. The CDR3, as DNA: TGTGCCAGCAGCCCCACTAACCGCGGCACCGGGGAGCTGTTTTTT. Its protein is CASSPTNRGTGELFF.

This clonotype was counted a single time. This chain links TRBV29-1 with TRBJ2-5, with D possibly matching TRBD2 (7 bases). V lost 7 bases and J 7 bases, leaving 25 bases between the germline ends. Germline V gene sequence: CDR1 SQVTM, CDR2 ANQGSEA. The CDR3 spans 15 residues. The CDR3 protein is CSGQRGGGAGVTQYF. The DNA of the CDR3 is TGCAGCGGCCAAAGGGGGGGGGGCGCCGGGGTGACCCAGTACTTC.

About this clonotype: A clone one base away is much larger, so this may be a read error. V and J are TRBV29-1 and TRBJ2-7, with TRBD1 identical over 7 bases. V was clipped by 7 bases and J by 3 bases; unmatched bases: 9. CDR1 is SQVTM and CDR2 is ANQGSEA in the germline V gene. This CDR3 contains 13 residues. The CDR3 DNA is TGCAGCGCCGAGACAGGGACCATCTACGAGCAGTACTTC. Its translation: CSAETGTIYEQYF.

Concerning this clonotype: One end of the junction varies from germline; a read error may be responsible. This rearrangement joins TRBV6-1 to TRBJ2-3; 8 nucleotides align to TRBD2. This CDR3 spans 15 amino acids. From germline, CDR1 is MNHNS and CDR2 SASEGT. This CDR3 is CASTEAGVWTDAQYF. CDR3 bases: TGTGCCAGCACCGAAGCGGGGGTTTGGACAGATGCGCAGTATTTT.

There are many counts of this clonotype. The chain couples TRBV11-2 to TRBJ2-1; 11 bases fit TRBD1. V shed 5 bases, J shed 3 bases, and the junction held 6 bases outside the gene matches. The germline V gene encodes CDR1 SGHAT and CDR2 FQNNGV. The CDR3 is 16 residues long. CDR3 sequence reads: CASSQPGTGGYNEQFF. For the CDR3, the DNA is TGTGCCAGCAGCCAACCGGGGACAGGGGGCTACAATGAGCAGTTCTTC.

Only a few counts were recorded for this clonotype. For the CDR3, the DNA is TGTGCCACCGCACGGAATTCGGATGAGCAGTTCTTC. Amino acid sequence: CATARNSDEQFF. V usage is TRBV10-3 and J usage is TRBJ2-1, with unresolved D. The CDR3 loop spans 12 amino acids. Looked up from germline, CDR1 is ENHRY and CDR2 is SYGVKD. V was pared by 10 bases and J by 8 bases, with 15 bases between.

V gene TRBV28 combines with J gene TRBJ2-7, with TRBD2 identical over 7 bases. Germline V gene data show CDR1 as MDHEN and CDR2 as SYDVKM. V shed 7 bases and J 7 bases; nucleotides not matched to a gene: 16. The CDR3 loop spans 15 amino acids. CDR3 in DNA: TGTGCCAGCATCACCTCTGGGGCGGGAGTTAGAGAGCAGTACTTC. Translation gives CASITSGAGVREQYF.